This T cell receptor (beta chain) appears in the sequencing data of a study of blood T cell repertoires in COVID-19. The CDR3 runs to 14 residues. Per the germline V gene, CDR1 is LNHDA and CDR2 is SQIVND (reference sequence). Trimming stripped 7 bases from V and 4 bases from J, with 16 bases between. This clone showed up just a few times. Clones were read by immunoSEQ multiplex PCR, and TCRdb kept only the in-frame ones, dropping some. Here the sample spans about 140,000 clones, around 81% being singletons. This receptor was taken from a human donor in a cohort sampled during active COVID-19. The gene calls are TRBV19 and TRBJ1-1; a possible D gene is TRBD1 (6 bases). The sequencing input was peripheral blood. In DNA, the CDR3 is TGTGCCAGTACCTTAACAGGGTTGACCACTGAAGCTTTCTTT. This translates into CASTLTGLTTEAFF.